These 13 T cell receptor beta chains originate from one sample sequenced in a study of shared T cell receptors in the human thymus. Profiled with immunoSEQ multiplex PCR; TCRdb holds only in-frame clones, not every one. The data show hundreds of thousands of clones, around 87% seen once. The sample was also reused in another study, on human thymus T cells.

Sample: thymocytes. All receptors come from a boy under two years old with a congenital heart defect.

V usage is TRBV7-2 and J usage is TRBJ1-4; maybe TRBD1 (5 bases). The CDR3 totals 14 residues. The germline gives CDR1 SGHTA, CDR2 FQGNSA. The germline V and J ends were trimmed by 2 bases and 8 bases, with 12 bases remaining between them. CDR3 amino acids: CASSLWAGNEKLFF. The CDR3 coding sequence is TGTGCCAGCAGCTTATGGGCAGGGAACGAAAAACTGTTTTTT.

The chain carries TRBV7-2 and TRBJ2-2; D remains unclear. The V end was cut by 8 bases, the J end by 7 bases, with 8 bases between. CDR1 is SGHTA and CDR2 is FQGNSA in the germline V gene. This CDR3 comprises 11 residues. The DNA for the CDR3 is TGTGCCAGCGTACATATCGGGGAGCTGTTTTTT. Residues: CASVHIGELFF.

J is TRBJ2-1 and V is TRBV5-8; 11 positions agree with TRBD2. Germline loops: CDR1 SGHTS, CDR2 YDEGEE. J was trimmed by 7 bases and V by 2 bases; bases with no gene match: 8. The CDR3 totals 16 residues. The DNA for the CDR3 is TGTGCCAGCAGCTTTCCCTCGGGACTAGCGGTTAATGAGCAGTTCTTC. Translated: CASSFPSGLAVNEQFF.

The chain carries TRBV28 and TRBJ2-3, with 7 bases lining up with TRBD1. Germline V lookup: CDR1 MDHEN, CDR2 SYDVKM. This CDR3 is built from 15 residues. V lost 8 bases and J lost 1; bases outside the gene matches: 9. CDR3 amino acids: CASLRRDSRTDTQYF. The CDR3 DNA reads TGTGCCAGCCTCAGACGGGACAGCCGCACAGATACGCAGTATTTT.

V is TRBV15 and J is TRBJ1-2; D not resolved. The V end was cut by 0 bases, the J end by 7 bases, with 6 bases between. Germline CDR1 reads LNHNV; CDR2 reads YYDKDF (reference sequence). The CDR3 length is 12 residues. CDR3 amino acids: CATSRDGFGYTF. The CDR3 DNA is TGTGCCACCAGCAGAGACGGGTTTGGCTACACCTTC.

The genes are TRBV5-8 and TRBJ2-6, with a tentative D call TRBD1 (5 bases). Per germline, CDR1 SGHTS and CDR2 YDEGEE. The CDR3 runs 19 residues. Trimming shortened V by 0 bases and J by 0 bases, and 16 bases separated the two germline ends. The CDR3 DNA follows: TGTGCCAGCAGCTTGGGTCGGCCAGGGAAGCGCTCTGGGGCCAACGTCCTGACTTTC. Its translation: CASSLGRPGKRSGANVLTF.

The chain joins TRBV18 to TRBJ2-7; a possible D gene is TRBD2 (5 bases). Germline-derived CDR1 and CDR2 are KGHSH and LQKENI. V lost 6 bases to trimming and J lost 5 bases, with 14 bases between them. The CDR3 totals 13 residues. The CDR3 nucleotides are TGTGCCAGCTCCCCGAGACGGACTGACGAGCAGTACTTC. Amino acids: CASSPRRTDEQYF.

The chain carries TRBV10-2 and TRBJ2-7, with 7 nucleotides matching TRBD1. Germline CDR1 WSHSY, CDR2 SAAADI. After removal of 6 bases from V and 2 bases from J, the junction contained 7 bases not matched to a gene. This CDR3 comprises 14 residues. CDR3 DNA sequence: TGCGCCAGCAGATCCGGGACAGACGCCTACGAGCAGTACTTC. It specifies CASRSGTDAYEQYF.

The chain is built from TRBV5-1 and TRBJ2-1; 7 bases line up with TRBD2. This CDR3 region has 15 residues. Germline lookup yields CDR1 SGHRS and CDR2 YFSETQ. V trimming: 0 bases; J trimming: 5 bases; junction bases outside the gene matches: 5. Here the CDR3 DNA reads TGCGCCAGCAGCTTGGTGGCTAGCGGAGACAATGAGCAGTTCTTC. Its translation: CASSLVASGDNEQFF.

The gene calls are TRBV7-2 and TRBJ2-7; 9 bases are shared with TRBD1. V shed 8 bases, J shed 4 bases, and the junction held 12 bases outside the gene matches. The CDR3 length is 15 residues. From germline, CDR1 is SGHTA and CDR2 FQGNSA. CDR3: CASGAPGQGVYEQYF. The CDR3 coding sequence is TGTGCCAGCGGCGCCCCGGGACAGGGTGTTTACGAGCAGTACTTC.

The chain is built from TRBV11-2 and TRBJ2-1; 11 nucleotides align to TRBD2. V lost 5 bases and J lost 6; bases outside the gene matches: 12. This CDR3 has 17 amino acids. CDR1 is SGHAT and CDR2 is FQNNGV in the germline V gene. CDR3 sequence: CASSTSPLAGVSNEQFF. The CDR3 bases are TGTGCCAGCAGCACTAGCCCACTAGCGGGAGTGAGCAATGAGCAGTTCTTC.

J is TRBJ2-1 and V is TRBV10-2; TRBD2 matches 7 bases. CDR1 is WSHSY, CDR2 SAAADI, per germline. The CDR3 runs 17 residues. Trimming took 2 bases from V and 7 from J; bases not matched to a gene: 14. Here the CDR3 DNA reads TGCGCCAGCAGTGAGGCGGCTAGCGGAACTACAGAAAATGAGCAGTTCTTC. Amino acids: CASSEAASGTTENEQFF.

V is TRBV27 and J is TRBJ2-5, with 7 bases identical to TRBD1. The V gene end was trimmed by 2 bases and the J gene end by 4 bases; junction bases not matched to a gene: 4. From germline, CDR1 is MNHEY and CDR2 SMNVEV (reference sequence). The CDR3 loop spans 14 amino acids. CDR3 nucleotide sequence: TGTGCCAGCAGTTTAGGGACAGACCGAGAGACCCAGTACTTC. It yields the protein CASSLGTDRETQYF.